The T cell receptor (beta chain) under discussion was sequenced for a study of T cells after yellow fever vaccination. TCRdb used MiXCR to reprocess the 5' RACE reads, holding one entry per CDR3 protein. Of over 150,000 distinct CDR3 sequences listed, 6.2% are singletons. This clonotype was observed at least ten times. Per the germline V gene, CDR1 is LNHNV and CDR2 is YYDKDF (reference sequence). This CDR3 region has 16 residues. V dropped 0 bases and J dropped 2 bases, with 10 bases sitting between them. The chain links TRBV15 to TRBJ2-2; D is unclear. This sample comprised CD4+ T cells sorted from PBMCs, obtained on the day of the first yellow fever vaccination. The TCR sequence derives from a man aged 18 to 35 who received the YFV17D yellow fever vaccine. CDR3 DNA: TGTGCCACCAGCAGAGAAACAGCCTCTAACACCGGGGAGCTGTTTTTT. This sequence encodes CATSRETASNTGELFF.